Listed here are 22 T cell receptor beta chains from one sample, sequenced in a study of cytomegalovirus exposure and HLA in healthy donors. PCR was performed using 60 Vbeta and 13 Jbeta primers. Measured with immunoSEQ multiplex PCR; TCRdb has only the in-frame clones, and not every one. Of about 85,000 clones in the sample, roughly 80% were seen once. Material for sequencing was PBMCs. These receptors were obtained from a man aged 50 to 59 in good health and CMV-seropositive.

As for this clone: The junction departs from the called germline gene at one end, perhaps through a read error. This chain connects TRBV5-1 to TRBJ2-6; TRBD1 is a possible D gene (6 bases). The CDR3 spans 14 residues. CDR1 SGHRS and CDR2 YFSETQ come from the germline V gene. DNA for the CDR3: TGCGCCAGCTGCCAGGGGTCTGGGGCCAACGGCCTGACTTTC. As protein: CASCQGSGANGLTF.

The V gene is TRBV7-9, the J gene TRBJ2-1; D gene ambiguous. CDR1 is SEHNR, CDR2 FQNEAQ, per germline (reference sequence). Trimming shortened V by 3 bases and J by 4 bases, and 13 bases separated the two germline ends. The CDR3 is made up of 15 amino acids. In DNA form, the CDR3 reads TGTGCCAGCAGCTTTGGGCAAACCCTTTACAATGAGCAGTTCTTC. This encodes CASSFGQTLYNEQFF.

The chain is built from TRBV4-1 and TRBJ2-7; 7 nucleotides agree with TRBD1. The CDR3 has 16 residues. CDR1 is MGHRA, CDR2 YSYEKL, per germline. Germline trimming cut 2 bases from V and 7 bases from J; bases unmatched to any gene: 14. CDR3 in DNA: TGCGCCAGCAGCCAAAGGTTTACAGGGGCTACACGGGAGCAGTACTTC. Encoded protein: CASSQRFTGATREQYF.

This rearrangement joins TRBV11-2 to TRBJ1-1; TRBD1 matches at 8 bases. Germline V lookup: CDR1 SGHAT, CDR2 FQNNGV. Germline trimming cut 2 bases from V and 7 bases from J; bases unmatched to any gene: 3. There are 13 residues in the CDR3. The CDR3 reads CASSLQGANEAFF. For the CDR3, the DNA is TGTGCCAGCAGCTTACAGGGGGCCAATGAAGCTTTCTTT.

The chain uses TRBV30 and TRBJ1-5; D ambiguous. With 0 bases removed from V and 7 bases from J, the gap between germline ends came to 10 bases. The CDR3 is 13 amino acids. Germline V gene data show CDR1 as GTSNPN and CDR2 as SVGIG (reference sequence). CDR3 region: CAWSVEAKQPQHF. CDR3 in DNA: TGTGCCTGGAGTGTAGAAGCGAAACAGCCCCAGCATTTT.

This chain links TRBV2 with TRBJ2-1, with D perhaps TRBD2 (6 bases). Germline CDR1 and CDR2: SNHLY and FYNNEI. The germline V and J ends were trimmed by 3 bases and 9 bases, with 9 bases remaining between them. This CDR3 has 12 residues. The CDR3 spells CASSDGGGEQFF. CDR3 in DNA: TGTGCCAGCAGTGACGGGGGAGGTGAGCAGTTCTTC. The entire variable domain, with the rest obtained from reference TRBV2 and TRBJ2-1, is as follows: EPEVTQTPSHQVTQMGQEVILRCVPISNHLYFYWYRQILGQKVEFLVSFYNNEISEKSEIFDDQFSVERPDGSNFTLKIRSTKLEDSAMYFCASSDGGGEQFFGPGTRLTVL.

This clone appeared a few times. V and J are TRBV2 and TRBJ1-5; no clear D gene. The CDR3 consists of 14 residues. The V end lost 2 bases, the J end lost 9 bases, and 14 bases lay between the germline ends. CDR1 is SNHLY and CDR2 is FYNNEI in the germline V gene. The CDR3, as DNA: TGTGCCAGCAGTGAATGGGCGGGCGCTTGGCCCCAGCATTTT. It is translated as CASSEWAGAWPQHF. The whole variable domain, remainder taken from reference TRBV2 and TRBJ1-5, is EPEVTQTPSHQVTQMGQEVILRCVPISNHLYFYWYRQILGQKVEFLVSFYNNEISEKSEIFDDQFSVERPDGSNFTLKIRSTKLEDSAMYFCASSEWAGAWPQHFGDGTRLSIL.

The rearrangement uses TRBV7-3 and TRBJ2-2, with 7 bases fitting TRBD2. V was pared by 5 bases and J by 7 bases, with 10 bases of the junction left unmatched. Germline V gene lookup returns CDR1 SGHTA and CDR2 FQGTGA. The CDR3 consists of 15 residues. CDR3 bases: TGTGCCAGCAGCCCCGGCGGGGGTGACGGCGGGGAGCTGTTTTTT. Its translation is CASSPGGGDGGELFF.

As DNA, the CDR3 is TGTGCCAGCAGTTACGAATTCAGTGAAGCTTTCTTT. Translated: CASSYEFSEAFF. The rearrangement uses TRBV6-6 and TRBJ1-1, with no clear D. The V gene lost 2 bases and the J gene lost 7 bases, with 8 bases spanning the gap. This CDR3 comprises 12 residues. Germline lookup yields CDR1 MNHNY and CDR2 SVGAGI (reference sequence).

The genes are TRBV7-3 and TRBJ2-4; 7 positions agree with TRBD2. Trimming took 5 bases from V and 8 from J; bases not matched to a gene: 9. This CDR3 has 14 amino acids. Germline loops: CDR1 SGHTA, CDR2 FQGTGA. The CDR3 region has the DNA TGTGCCAGCAGCGAGGGAGGGAACGGGTACATTCAGTACTTC. Translating it yields CASSEGGNGYIQYF.

The chain joins TRBV18 to TRBJ2-1; TRBD2 might be the D (6 bases). The V and J ends lost 3 bases and 4 bases respectively, with 10 bases between them. Germline lookup yields CDR1 KGHSH and CDR2 LQKENI. The CDR3 totals 14 residues. CDR3 sequence (DNA): TGTGCCAGCTCACCTAGCGGACATTACAATGAGCAGTTCTTC. It yields the protein CASSPSGHYNEQFF.

The chain joins TRBV4-1 to TRBJ1-2, with D possibly TRBD1 on 5 matching bases. The CDR3 is 16 residues long. V lost 1 base to trimming and J lost 5 bases, with 17 bases between them. Germline CDR1 MGHRA, CDR2 YSYEKL. The CDR3 loop is CASSQGHGERGYGYTF. In DNA, the CDR3 is TGCGCCAGCAGCCAAGGCCACGGTGAAAGGGGTTATGGCTACACCTTC.

Turning to this clone: The junction differs from germline at one of its ends, possibly a read error. This rearrangement joins TRBV4-2 to TRBJ2-7, with 7 nucleotides matching TRBD2. The CDR3 is 13 amino acids. Germline loops: CDR1 LGHNA, CDR2 YNFKEQ. As DNA, the CDR3 is TGTGCCAGCAGCCAAGTATTAGCGGGTTTTCCACTATTC. This encodes CASSQVLAGFPLF.

This clone was recorded only once. The rearrangement links TRBV6-5 to TRBJ1-1, with 7 nucleotides matching TRBD1. V shed 2 bases and J 7 bases; nucleotides not matched to a gene: 1. The V gene's germline CDR1 is MNHEY and CDR2 SVGAGI. This CDR3 is 12 amino acids long. DNA of the CDR3: TGTGCCAGCAGTTACCGGGACAGTGAAGCTTTCTTT. Its protein is CASSYRDSEAFF.

The rearrangement links TRBV6-5 to TRBJ2-7; D uncertain. Germline V gene sequence: CDR1 MNHEY, CDR2 SVGAGI. Trimming removed 6 bases from V and 5 bases from J, with 8 bases in between. This CDR3 has 11 amino acids. CDR3 region: CASSLDNEQYF. The DNA of the CDR3 is TGTGCCAGCAGCCTCGACAACGAGCAGTACTTC.

V is TRBV5-6 and J is TRBJ1-2, with 12 bases identical to TRBD1. CDR3 length equals 13 residues. Germline CDR1 reads SGHDT; CDR2 reads YYEEEE. Trimming removed 5 bases from V and 10 bases from J; junction bases left unmatched: 6. The CDR3 loop reads CASSRDRGQPYTF. DNA of the CDR3: TGTGCCAGCAGTCGGGACAGGGGGCAACCCTACACCTTC.

This chain connects TRBV11-3 to TRBJ2-1; D remains unclear. Trimming pared 1 base from V and 1 base from J, leaving 11 bases between. Germline V lookup: CDR1 SGHNT, CDR2 YENEEA. The CDR3 totals 16 residues. In DNA form, the CDR3 reads TGTGCCAGCAGCTTAGGTAGAGGTTCGTCCTACAATGAGCAGTTCTTC. This encodes CASSLGRGSSYNEQFF.

This chain links TRBV5-8 with TRBJ2-7; D is unclear. CDR1 is SGHTS and CDR2 is YDEGEE in the germline V gene. Trimming shortened V by 2 bases and J by 7 bases, and 10 bases separated the two germline ends. This CDR3 contains 12 residues. The CDR3, as DNA: TGTGCCAGCAGCTTACGCTCACGGGAGCAGTACTTC. Its protein product is CASSLRSREQYF.

This clone is a singleton in its sample. The chain has TRBV29-1 and TRBJ1-5; D may be TRBD1 (6 bases). Trimming shortened V by 5 bases and J by 2 bases, and 19 bases separated the two germline ends. This CDR3 has 16 amino acids. Germline CDR1 SQVTM, CDR2 ANQGSEA. The CDR3 spells CSVIVGGGLGNQPQHF. The CDR3 DNA reads as TGCAGCGTTATCGTTGGGGGGGGGCTGGGCAATCAGCCCCAGCATTTT.

V gene TRBV10-1 combines with J gene TRBJ2-1; 7 nucleotides line up with TRBD1. CDR1 and CDR2 from the germline V gene are WNHNN and SYGVQD (reference sequence). The junction had 3 bases not matched to a gene; V was cut back by 0 bases and J by 10 bases. The CDR3 has 13 residues. CDR3 amino acids: CASSESRQGEQFF. The CDR3 DNA follows: TGCGCCAGCAGTGAGTCTCGACAGGGCGAGCAGTTCTTC.

This clone was counted a few times. The chain links TRBV10-3 to TRBJ2-7; the D gene is possibly TRBD1 (6 bases). The germline V gene has CDR1 ENHRY and CDR2 SYGVKD. Trimming cost V 0 bases and J 0 bases, with 12 bases left between them. This CDR3 is 16 amino acids long. The CDR3 loop is CAISESGDTGSYEQYF. CDR3 nucleotide sequence: TGTGCCATCAGTGAGTCCGGGGACACCGGCTCCTACGAGCAGTACTTC.

The chain employs TRBV5-4 and TRBJ1-4, with 10 bases lining up with TRBD1. This CDR3 comprises 15 residues. V shed 4 bases and J 7 bases; nucleotides not matched to a gene: 7. Germline V CDR1 and CDR2: SGHNT, YYREEE (reference sequence). The chain's CDR3 is CASSKRTGGSEKLFF. CDR3 bases: TGTGCCAGCAGCAAACGGACAGGGGGGAGTGAAAAACTGTTTTTT.